This T cell receptor (beta chain) was sequenced for a study of cytomegalovirus exposure and HLA in healthy donors. PCR amplification relied on 60 Vbeta primers (plus 13 Jbeta primers). The assay was immunoSEQ multiplex PCR, and TCRdb's table has in-frame clones only and misses some. The top ten hold roughly 5.7% of the sample, which has 130,000 or so clones, around three quarters seen once. Sequencing was done on a sample of PBMCs. This TCR was recovered from a man aged 30-40 years in good health and CMV-seronegative.

CDR3 sequence (DNA): TGTGCCACCTCCGACAGGGTTCAGCCCCAGCATTTT. Protein: CATSDRVQPQHF. V is TRBV28 and J is TRBJ1-5, with 7 nucleotides matching TRBD1. This CDR3 has 12 amino acids. J was trimmed by 6 bases and V by 10 bases; bases with no gene match: 6. Germline values: CDR1 MDHEN, CDR2 SYDVKM.